This entry is about one TCR beta chain. Its antigen is unidentified. The entry originates in a study of T cell repertoires in cytomegalovirus infection. Turning to the study itself: Researchers turned to recently identified HLA-C-restricted CMV epitopes as well as well-studied HLA-B-restricted ones. In public TCR beta signatures, there were indications of both CMV infection and matching HLA type.

Trimming removed 5 bases from V and 2 bases from J, with 13 bases in between. Germline CDR1 is MNHGY and CDR2 is SAAAGT. The length of the CDR3 is 14 residues. TCRdb reprocessed the reads with MiXCR, giving one entry per CDR3 protein. The repertoire includes roughly 500,000 distinct CDR3 sequences, about 33% of them detected once, and roughly 16% sits in the top ten. Study-level points and caveats: The study found HLA-C-restricted CMV-specific TCR beta clonotypes dominating the ex vivo response. CMV carriers with the relevant HLA were identified by cumulative public TCR beta family frequency.

The receptor was derived from a human donor in good health (CMV status not recorded). Some clones in this sample may be carry-over from other donors' samples. The sample here was cultured PBMCs, taken from culture after CMV antigen stimulation. V gene TRBV6-8 combines with J gene TRBJ2-7; D not resolved. CDR3 nucleotide sequence: TGTGCCAGCAGTACCATCGACGCTCCCTACGAGCAGTACTTC. It translates to CASSTIDAPYEQYF.